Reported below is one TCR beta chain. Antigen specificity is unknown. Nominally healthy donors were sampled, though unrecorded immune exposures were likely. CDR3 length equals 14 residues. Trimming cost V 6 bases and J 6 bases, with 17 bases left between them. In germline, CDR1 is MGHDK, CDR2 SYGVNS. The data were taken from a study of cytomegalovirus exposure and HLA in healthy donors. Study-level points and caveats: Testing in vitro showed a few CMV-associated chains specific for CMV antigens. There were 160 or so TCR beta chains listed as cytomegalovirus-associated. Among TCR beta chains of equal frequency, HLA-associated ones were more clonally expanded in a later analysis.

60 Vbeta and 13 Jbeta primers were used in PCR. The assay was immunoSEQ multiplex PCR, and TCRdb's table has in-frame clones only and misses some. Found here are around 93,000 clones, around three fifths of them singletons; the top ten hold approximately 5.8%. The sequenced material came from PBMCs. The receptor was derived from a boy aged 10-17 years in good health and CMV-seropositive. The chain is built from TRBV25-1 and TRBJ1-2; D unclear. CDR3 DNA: TGTGCCAGCAGAGAGACGGGTCTTCGGAATGGCTACACCTTC. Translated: CASRETGLRNGYTF.